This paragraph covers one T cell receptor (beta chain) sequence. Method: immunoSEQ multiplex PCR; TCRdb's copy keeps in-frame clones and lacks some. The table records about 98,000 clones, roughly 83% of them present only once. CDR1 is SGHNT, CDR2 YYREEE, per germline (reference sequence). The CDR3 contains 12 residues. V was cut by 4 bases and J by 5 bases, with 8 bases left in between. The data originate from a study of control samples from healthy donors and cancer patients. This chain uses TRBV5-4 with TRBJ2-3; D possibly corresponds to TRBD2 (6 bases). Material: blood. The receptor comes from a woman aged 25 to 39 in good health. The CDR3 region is CASSVEGDTQYF. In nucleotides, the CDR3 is TGTGCCAGCAGCGTGGAGGGAGATACGCAGTATTTT.